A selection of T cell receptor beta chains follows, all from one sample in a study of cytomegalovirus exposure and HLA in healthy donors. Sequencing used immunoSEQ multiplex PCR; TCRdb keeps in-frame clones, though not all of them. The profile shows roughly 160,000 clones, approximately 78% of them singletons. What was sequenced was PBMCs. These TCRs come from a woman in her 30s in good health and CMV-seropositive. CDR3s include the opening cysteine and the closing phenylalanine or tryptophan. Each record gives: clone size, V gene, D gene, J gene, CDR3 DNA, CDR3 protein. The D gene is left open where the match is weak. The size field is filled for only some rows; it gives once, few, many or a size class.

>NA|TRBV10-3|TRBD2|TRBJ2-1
TGTGCCGCTGGACTAGCGGGGGGGGTCTACAATGAGCAGTTCTTC
CAAGLAGGVYNEQFF
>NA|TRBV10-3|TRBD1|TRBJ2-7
TGTGCCATCAGGGCCCGGGACAGCGACTTACCTTACTTC
CAIRARDSDLPYF
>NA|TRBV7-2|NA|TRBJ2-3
TGTGCCAGCAGCTTAGGGCGCACAGATACGCAGTATTTT
CASSLGRTDTQYF
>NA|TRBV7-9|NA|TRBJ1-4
TGTGCCAGCAGCTTGGGCTTCACTTCAACTAATGAAAAACTGTTTTTT
CASSLGFTSTNEKLFF
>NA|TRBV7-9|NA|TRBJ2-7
TGTGCCAGCAGCTTAGTGGTACAGGGACCCTTCGAGCAGTACTTC
CASSLVVQGPFEQYF
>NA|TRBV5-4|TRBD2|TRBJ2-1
TGTGCCAGCAGCTCAGCGACTAGCGGGGTATTTCGAGAGCAGTTCTTC
CASSSATSGVFREQFF
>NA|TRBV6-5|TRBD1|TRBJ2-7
TGTGCCAGCAGCCTGACACAGGGGGTCACCTACGAGCAGTACTTC
CASSLTQGVTYEQYF
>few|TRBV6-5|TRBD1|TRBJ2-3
TGTGCCAGCAGTTACTCAGGACAGGGGTATACAGATACGCAGTATTTT
CASSYSGQGYTDTQYF
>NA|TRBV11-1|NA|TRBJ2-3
TGTGCCAGCAGCTTAAATCTGGACCCTGGGCGGGCAGATACGCAGTATTTT
CASSLNLDPGRADTQYF
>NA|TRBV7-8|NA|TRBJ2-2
TGTGCCAGCAGCTCCCGTGTATTGCGATCCGGGGAGCTGTTTTTT
CASSSRVLRSGELFF
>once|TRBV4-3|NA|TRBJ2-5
TGCGCCAGCAGCCACCATTACAGGGAACAAGAGACCCAGTACTTC
CASSHHYREQETQYF
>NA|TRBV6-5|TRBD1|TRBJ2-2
TGTGCCAGCAGACCGCCGGGACAGGGGTCCGGGGAGCTGTTTTTT
CASRPPGQGSGELFF
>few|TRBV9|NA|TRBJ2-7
TGTGCCAGCAGCGCCTCAGGGGCCCTCTCCTACGAGCAGTACTTC
CASSASGALSYEQYF
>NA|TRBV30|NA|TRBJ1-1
TGTGCCTGGAGTGTGCTAGGTCGGACAAACACTGAAGCTTTCTTT
CAWSVLGRTNTEAFF
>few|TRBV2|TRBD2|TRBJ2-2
TGTGCCAGCCTCGGGGGAGCGGGGGGCACCGGGGAGCTGTTTTTT
CASLGGAGGTGELFF
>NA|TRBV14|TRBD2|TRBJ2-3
TGTGCCAGCAGGCGGCGGGGGGTCACAGATACGCAGTATTTT
CASRRRGVTDTQYF
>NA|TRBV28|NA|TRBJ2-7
TGTGCCAGCAATGGACAGACCTACGAGCAGTACTTC
CASNGQTYEQYF
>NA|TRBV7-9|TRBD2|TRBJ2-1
TGTGCCCTCCTCACTAGCGGCGTATCCTACAATGAGCAGTTCTTC
CALLTSGVSYNEQFF
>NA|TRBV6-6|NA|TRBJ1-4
TGTGCCAGCAGTCTGAATGAAAAACTGTTTTTT
CASSLNEKLFF
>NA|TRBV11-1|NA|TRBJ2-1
TGTGCCAGCAGCTTAGCAGGGGCATATGAGCAGTTCTTC
CASSLAGAYEQFF
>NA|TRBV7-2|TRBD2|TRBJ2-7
TGTGCCAGCAGCCCTCGACTAGCGGGGGGGTTTGAGCAGTACTTC
CASSPRLAGGFEQYF
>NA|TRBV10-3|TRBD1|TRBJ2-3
TGTGCCACCCGGACAGGGACAGATACGCAGTATTTT
CATRTGTDTQYF
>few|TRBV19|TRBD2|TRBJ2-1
TGTGCCAGTAGTATTTTACTAGCGGGAAACAATGAGCAGTTCTTC
CASSILLAGNNEQFF
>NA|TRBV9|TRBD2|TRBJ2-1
TGTGCCAGCAGCGTAACTAGCGGGACCTACAATGAGCAGTTCTTC
CASSVTSGTYNEQFF
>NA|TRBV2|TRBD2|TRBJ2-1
TGTGCCAGATCGCCCAGCGGGGGGGCCAATGAGCAGTTCTTC
CARSPSGGANEQFF
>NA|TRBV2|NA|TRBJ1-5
TGTGCCAGTGCCACAGAGTTCAATCAGCCCCAGCATTTT
CASATEFNQPQHF
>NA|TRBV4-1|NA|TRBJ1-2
TGCGCCAGCAGCCAGAGTGGGAGGGAAGACTATGGCTACACCTTC
CASSQSGREDYGYTF
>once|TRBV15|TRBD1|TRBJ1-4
TGTGCCACCAGCGGTTCGACAGGGGGGAGTGAAAAACTGTTTTTT
CATSGSTGGSEKLFF
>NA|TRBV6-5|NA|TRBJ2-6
TGTGCCAGCAGTTACTCGAGTAGCGCTGGGGCCAACGTCCTGACTTTC
CASSYSSSAGANVLTF
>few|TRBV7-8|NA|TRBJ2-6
TGTGCCAGCAGCTTAGGGACAGACATCTTTGGGGCCAACGTCCTGACTTTC
CASSLGTDIFGANVLTF
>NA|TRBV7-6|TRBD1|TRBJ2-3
TGTGCCAGCAGGGTGACAGGGGCAGATACGCAGTATTTT
CASRVTGADTQYF
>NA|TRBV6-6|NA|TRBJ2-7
TGTGCCAGCAGCCTTTCCCGGGACGAGCAGTACTTC
CASSLSRDEQYF
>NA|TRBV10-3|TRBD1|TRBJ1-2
TGTGCCATCAGCCTCCGGGACAGATATAACTATGGCTACACCTTC
CAISLRDRYNYGYTF
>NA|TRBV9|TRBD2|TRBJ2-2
TGTGCCAGCAGCCACACTAGCGGTGGGCACGGGGAGCTGTTTTTT
CASSHTSGGHGELFF
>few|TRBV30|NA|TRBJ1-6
TGTGCCTGGAGGGTCAGGGTTTCACCCCTCCACTTT
CAWRVRVSPLHF
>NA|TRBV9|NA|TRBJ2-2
TGTGCCAGCAGGGCCGGGGACTCCACCGGGGAGCTGTTTTTT
CASRAGDSTGELFF
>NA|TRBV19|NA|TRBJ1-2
TGTGCCAGTACCCCGGGAGGGTTAGCTAACTATGGCTACACCTTC
CASTPGGLANYGYTF
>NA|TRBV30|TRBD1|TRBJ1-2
TGTGCCTGGAGTGTACAGACAGGGGGCTACTATGGCTACACCTTC
CAWSVQTGGYYGYTF
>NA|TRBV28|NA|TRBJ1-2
TGTGCCAGCAGTTTAAAGGGGTGGGGCGGCTACACCTTC
CASSLKGWGGYTF
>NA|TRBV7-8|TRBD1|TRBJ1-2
TGTGCCAGCAGCTTAAGTCCGACAGGGGAACTAGGCTACACCTTC
CASSLSPTGELGYTF
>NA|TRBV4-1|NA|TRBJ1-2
TGCGCCAGCAGCTGGAGTGAAGACTATGGCTACACCTTC
CASSWSEDYGYTF
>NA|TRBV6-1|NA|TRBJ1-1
TGTGCCAGCGTGCACATCCTAGGAGACACTGAAGCTTTCTTT
CASVHILGDTEAFF
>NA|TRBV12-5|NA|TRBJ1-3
TGTGCTAGTGGTCCCCTACACACCATATATTTT
CASGPLHTIYF
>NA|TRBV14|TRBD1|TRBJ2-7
TGTGCCAGCAGCCATTACAGGGGGCAATCGTCCTACGAGCAGTACTTC
CASSHYRGQSSYEQYF
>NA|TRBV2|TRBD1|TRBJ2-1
TGTGCCAGCGTACCCGACAGGGGGATCAATGAGCAGTTCTTC
CASVPDRGINEQFF
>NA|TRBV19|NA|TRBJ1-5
TGTGCCAGTAGTCGCCGTGACAGTTTAAGCAATCAGCCCCAGCATTTT
CASSRRDSLSNQPQHF
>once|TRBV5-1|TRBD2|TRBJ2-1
TGCGCCAGCAGCTTGGGGCTAGCGGGGGGTTCCTACAATGAGCAGTTCTTC
CASSLGLAGGSYNEQFF
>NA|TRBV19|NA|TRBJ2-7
TGTGCCAGTAGTGCAGGGGTCACCTACGAGCAGTACTTC
CASSAGVTYEQYF
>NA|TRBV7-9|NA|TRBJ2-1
TGTGCCAGCAGCTTAGCGCTGGGGGGGGCAGGGGACTACAATGAGCAGTTCTTC
CASSLALGGAGDYNEQFF
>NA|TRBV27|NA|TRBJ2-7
TGTGCCAGCAACCCCGGGGGGCTTGGCATCTACGAGCAGTACTTC
CASNPGGLGIYEQYF
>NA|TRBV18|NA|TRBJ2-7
TGTGCCAGCTCACACAATACAGGGAACTACGAGCAGTACTTC
CASSHNTGNYEQYF
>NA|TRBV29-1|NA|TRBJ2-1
TGCAGCGTACAATCCGAGGGGGGGGCCCCCTACAATGAGCAGTTCTTC
CSVQSEGGAPYNEQFF
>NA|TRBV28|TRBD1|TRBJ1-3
TGTGCCAGCAGCCCACATATTTACCGGGACAGGGGGCAGAGAAACACCATATATTTT
CASSPHIYRDRGQRNTIYF
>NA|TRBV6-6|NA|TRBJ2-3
TGTGCCAGCAGTCCTTCGGCAGATACGCAGTATTTT
CASSPSADTQYF
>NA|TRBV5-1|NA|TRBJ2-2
TGCGCCAGCAGCTTCGGTCGGAACACCGGGGAGCTGTTTTTT
CASSFGRNTGELFF
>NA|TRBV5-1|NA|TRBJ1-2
TGCGCCAGCAGCCCAACCGGGGGTTCCGGCTACACCTTC
CASSPTGGSGYTF
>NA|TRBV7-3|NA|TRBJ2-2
TGTGCCAGCAGGGAGTCCGGGGAGCTGTTTTTT
CASRESGELFF